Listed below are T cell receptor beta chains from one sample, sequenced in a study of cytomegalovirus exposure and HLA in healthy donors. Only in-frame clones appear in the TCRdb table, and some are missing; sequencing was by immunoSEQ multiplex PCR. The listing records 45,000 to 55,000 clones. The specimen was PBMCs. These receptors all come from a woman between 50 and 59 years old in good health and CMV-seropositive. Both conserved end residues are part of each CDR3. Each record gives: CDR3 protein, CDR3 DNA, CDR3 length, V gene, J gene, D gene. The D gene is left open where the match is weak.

CDR3: CSVPSGTTTYNEQFF
DNA: TGCAGCGTTCCCTCCGGGACTACGACCTACAATGAGCAGTTCTTC
length: 15
V: TRBV29-1
J: TRBJ2-1
D: TRBD2

CDR3: CSVLDNTYTF
DNA: TGCAGCGTTTTGGACAACACATACACCTTC
length: 10
V: TRBV29-1
J: TRBJ1-2
D: .

CDR3: CASTGPGTSGYEQYF
DNA: TGCGCCAGCACCGGGCCCGGGACTAGCGGGTACGAGCAGTACTTC
length: 15
V: TRBV10-1
J: TRBJ2-7
D: TRBD2

CDR3: CAWHTGTGGSPLHF
DNA: TGTGCCTGGCATACCGGGACAGGGGGTTCACCCCTCCACTTT
length: 14
V: TRBV30
J: TRBJ1-6
D: TRBD1

CDR3: CASSQGRLAGVETQYF
DNA: TGCGCCAGCAGCCAAGGACGACTAGCGGGAGTGGAGACCCAGTACTTC
length: 16
V: TRBV4-1
J: TRBJ2-5
D: TRBD2

CDR3: CASSIGHGNGYTF
DNA: TGTGCCAGTAGTATAGGGCACGGGAATGGCTACACCTTC
length: 13
V: TRBV19
J: TRBJ1-2
D: .

CDR3: CASSLQGSGNTIYF
DNA: TGTGCCAGCAGCCTACAGGGATCTGGAAACACCATATATTTT
length: 14
V: TRBV7-2
J: TRBJ1-3
D: .

CDR3: CASSFARSTNEKLFF
DNA: TGTGCCAGCAGCTTCGCCAGGTCGACGAATGAAAAACTGTTTTTT
length: 15
V: TRBV7-9
J: TRBJ1-4
D: .

CDR3: CASSTSTGGYTF
DNA: TGTGCCAGCTCAACGTCGACAGGGGGCTACACCTTC
length: 12
V: TRBV18
J: TRBJ1-2
D: TRBD1

CDR3: CASSTYTGETQYF
DNA: TGTGCCAGCAGCACCTACACAGGGGAAACGCAGTATTTT
length: 13
V: TRBV5-4
J: TRBJ2-3
D: TRBD1

CDR3: CASSLRQVYPYEQYF
DNA: TGTGCCAGCAGCTTGAGGCAGGTCTATCCCTACGAGCAGTACTTC
length: 15
V: TRBV5-6
J: TRBJ2-7
D: .

CDR3: CAWARKTVYSGNTIYF
DNA: TGTGCCTGGGCGAGGAAGACGGTTTACTCTGGAAACACCATATATTTT
length: 16
V: TRBV30
J: TRBJ1-3
D: .

CDR3: CASSPSGASYNEQFF
DNA: TGTGCCAGCAGCCCTAGCGGGGCCTCCTACAATGAGCAGTTCTTC
length: 15
V: TRBV7-6
J: TRBJ2-1
D: TRBD2

CDR3: CASSGGTGSNEQFF
DNA: TGTGCCAGCAGTGGCGGGACAGGGAGCAATGAGCAGTTCTTC
length: 14
V: TRBV2
J: TRBJ2-1
D: TRBD1

CDR3: CASSLGGGGTEAFF
DNA: TGTGCCAGCAGCTTAGGGGGGGGAGGCACTGAAGCTTTCTTT
length: 14
V: TRBV11-2
J: TRBJ1-1
D: .

CDR3: CASSQGTGEQFF
DNA: TGCGCCAGCAGCCAAGGGACAGGGGAGCAGTTCTTC
length: 12
V: TRBV4-1
J: TRBJ2-1
D: TRBD1

CDR3: CASRLRQGRDGYTF
DNA: TGTGCCAGCAGACTGAGACAGGGGCGGGATGGCTACACCTTC
length: 14
V: TRBV6-5
J: TRBJ1-2
D: TRBD1

CDR3: CASSLALSSYNEQFF
DNA: TGTGCCAGCAGCTTAGCTCTTAGCTCCTACAATGAGCAGTTCTTC
length: 15
V: TRBV7-2
J: TRBJ2-1
D: .

CDR3: CASSSPSGSGGKTQYF
DNA: TGTGCCAGCAGCTCCCCTAGCGGGAGCGGTGGAAAGACCCAGTACTTC
length: 16
V: TRBV7-6
J: TRBJ2-5
D: TRBD2

CDR3: CASSPVRRSSTDTQYF
DNA: TGTGCCAGCTCACCAGTGAGAAGGAGTAGCACAGATACGCAGTATTTT
length: 16
V: TRBV18
J: TRBJ2-3
D: .

CDR3: CASSQDPGEYEQYF
DNA: TGCGCCAGCAGCCAAGATCCGGGGGAATACGAGCAGTACTTC
length: 14
V: TRBV4-1
J: TRBJ2-7
D: .

CDR3: CASSPRTGVFAMDTQYF
DNA: TGTGCCAGCAGCCCCCGGACAGGGGTCTTCGCGATGGATACGCAGTATTTT
length: 17
V: TRBV5-8
J: TRBJ2-3
D: TRBD1

CDR3: CASSIGDTGGETQYF
DNA: TGTGCCAGTAGTATAGGAGACACCGGAGGAGAGACCCAGTACTTC
length: 15
V: TRBV19
J: TRBJ2-5
D: .

CDR3: CASSLAAGSYNEQFF
DNA: TGCGCCAGCAGCTTGGCCGCAGGCTCCTACAATGAGCAGTTCTTC
length: 15
V: TRBV5-1
J: TRBJ2-1
D: .

CDR3: CASGQGPNSNQPQHF
DNA: TGTGCCAGCGGGCAGGGGCCGAATAGCAATCAGCCCCAGCATTTT
length: 15
V: TRBV2
J: TRBJ1-5
D: .

CDR3: CASSELRLSTDTQYF
DNA: TGTGCCAGCAGTGAATTGCGGCTTAGCACAGATACGCAGTATTTT
length: 15
V: TRBV25-1
J: TRBJ2-3
D: .

CDR3: CASNSRTGKTEAFF
DNA: TGTGCCAGCAACTCTAGGACAGGGAAGACTGAAGCTTTCTTT
length: 14
V: TRBV6-5
J: TRBJ1-1
D: TRBD1

CDR3: CASSEPAGGKNTGELFF
DNA: TGTGCCAGCAGTGAACCCGCAGGGGGGAAGAACACCGGGGAGCTGTTTTTT
length: 17
V: TRBV6-1
J: TRBJ2-2
D: .

CDR3: CASSQERAGADTQYF
DNA: TGCGCCAGCAGCCAAGAAAGGGCAGGGGCAGATACGCAGTATTTT
length: 15
V: TRBV4-1
J: TRBJ2-3
D: .

CDR3: CAWSFSEIRGYTF
DNA: TGTGCCTGGAGCTTCAGCGAAATCCGAGGCTACACCTTC
length: 13
V: TRBV30
J: TRBJ1-2
D: .

CDR3: CASSLVADYEQYF
DNA: TGCGCCAGCAGCTTGGTTGCAGACTACGAGCAGTACTTC
length: 13
V: TRBV5-1
J: TRBJ2-7
D: .

CDR3: CASSQGLVAYNEQFF
DNA: TGCGCCAGCAGCCAGGGACTGGTCGCCTACAATGAGCAGTTCTTC
length: 15
V: TRBV4-1
J: TRBJ2-1
D: .

CDR3: CASSKTPSGLAGLGSNIQYF
DNA: TGCGCCAGCAGCAAGACCCCCTCGGGACTAGCGGGACTTGGTTCCAACATTCAGTACTTC
length: 20
V: TRBV4-1
J: TRBJ2-4
D: TRBD2

CDR3: CASSIPGKSGANVLTF
DNA: TGTGCCAGTAGTATTCCGGGGAAATCTGGGGCCAACGTCCTGACTTTC
length: 16
V: TRBV19
J: TRBJ2-6
D: .

CDR3: CATSGRDSQFF
DNA: TGTGCCACCAGCGGCCGGGACAGCCAGTTCTTC
length: 11
V: TRBV15
J: TRBJ2-1
D: TRBD1

CDR3: CASSLTGQGLTEAFF
DNA: TGTGCCAGCAGTCTAACGGGACAGGGGCTTACTGAAGCTTTCTTT
length: 15
V: TRBV7-2
J: TRBJ1-1
D: TRBD1

CDR3: CASSQDPASGQETQYF
DNA: TGCGCCAGCAGCCAAGACCCCGCTAGCGGTCAAGAGACCCAGTACTTC
length: 16
V: TRBV4-1
J: TRBJ2-5
D: TRBD2

CDR3: CASSRSGQGSTGELFF
DNA: TGTGCCAGCTCACGATCGGGACAGGGGAGCACCGGGGAGCTGTTTTTT
length: 16
V: TRBV18
J: TRBJ2-2
D: TRBD1

CDR3: CASSPRTGGGYEQYF
DNA: TGTGCCAGCTCACCACGGACAGGGGGGGGCTACGAGCAGTACTTC
length: 15
V: TRBV18
J: TRBJ2-7
D: TRBD1

CDR3: CASSLSPPTEAFF
DNA: TGTGCCAGCAGCCTTTCCCCCCCCACTGAAGCTTTCTTT
length: 13
V: TRBV7-9
J: TRBJ1-1
D: .

CDR3: CASSFTGAMDEAFF
DNA: TGTGCCAGCAGCTTTACAGGGGCGATGGATGAAGCTTTCTTT
length: 14
V: TRBV7-9
J: TRBJ1-1
D: TRBD1

CDR3: CASSHLLSTANSNQPQHF
DNA: TGTGCCAGCAGCCATCTCCTAAGTACCGCTAATAGCAATCAGCCCCAGCATTTT
length: 18
V: TRBV4-2
J: TRBJ1-5
D: .

CDR3: CATRSGLGAYEQYF
DNA: TGTGCCACCAGGTCCGGCCTGGGAGCCTACGAGCAGTACTTC
length: 14
V: TRBV6-5
J: TRBJ2-7
D: .

CDR3: CANSLVVGENTEAFF
DNA: TGTGCCAACAGCTTAGTAGTTGGAGAGAACACTGAAGCTTTCTTT
length: 15
V: TRBV11-2
J: TRBJ1-1
D: .

CDR3: CASSLRLVYQETQYF
DNA: TGTGCCAGCAGCTTACGACTAGTGTACCAAGAGACCCAGTACTTC
length: 15
V: TRBV13
J: TRBJ2-5
D: .

CDR3: CASSSLAGNTYEQYF
DNA: TGCGCCAGCAGCTCACTAGCGGGGAATACCTACGAGCAGTACTTC
length: 15
V: TRBV5-1
J: TRBJ2-7
D: TRBD2

CDR3: CASSFWTGGESYEQYF
DNA: TGTGCCAGCAGTTTTTGGACAGGGGGCGAATCCTACGAGCAGTACTTC
length: 16
V: TRBV27
J: TRBJ2-7
D: TRBD1

CDR3: CASSLVSAGGIYEQYF
DNA: TGTGCCAGCAGCTTAGTCTCAGCGGGGGGGATTTACGAGCAGTACTTC
length: 16
V: TRBV7-2
J: TRBJ2-7
D: TRBD2

CDR3: CSVPGAADRKQFF
DNA: TGCAGCGTCCCCGGGGCGGCGGACAGAAAGCAGTTCTTC
length: 13
V: TRBV29-1
J: TRBJ2-1
D: .

CDR3: CASSSAGHNSYEQYF
DNA: TGTGCCAGCAGTTCCGCAGGACACAACTCCTACGAGCAGTACTTC
length: 15
V: TRBV2
J: TRBJ2-7
D: .

CDR3: CASSNGLAGGHGELFF
DNA: TGTGCCAGCAGTAACGGACTAGCGGGAGGGCACGGGGAGCTGTTTTTT
length: 16
V: TRBV27
J: TRBJ2-2
D: TRBD2

CDR3: CASSLADSNTEAFF
DNA: TGTGCCAGCTCGCTCGCTGACAGTAACACTGAAGCTTTCTTT
length: 14
V: TRBV18
J: TRBJ1-1
D: .

CDR3: CASSWNRGLFHEQYF
DNA: TGTGCCAGCAGCTGGAACAGGGGATTATTCCACGAGCAGTACTTC
length: 15
V: TRBV11-2
J: TRBJ2-7
D: TRBD1

CDR3: CASSLGAGTEAFF
DNA: TGTGCCAGCAGTCTAGGGGCTGGGACTGAAGCTTTCTTT
length: 13
V: TRBV5-5
J: TRBJ1-1
D: .

CDR3: CASSREFRDSNYGYTF
DNA: TGTGCCAGCAGCCGGGAGTTTCGGGACAGCAACTATGGCTACACCTTC
length: 16
V: TRBV5-5
J: TRBJ1-2
D: TRBD1